The source of this TCR beta chain is a study of T cells after posttransplantation cyclophosphamide. The CDR3 is made up of 16 amino acids. V lost 2 bases and J lost 3, with 11 bases in between. Germline-derived CDR1 and CDR2 are SGHNT and YENEEA. Clones were sequenced by immunoSEQ multiplex PCR, and TCRdb holds only the in-frame ones, with some missing. Altogether approximately 40,000 clones were found in the sample, and no singletons occur. The related graft donor's blood sample was taken on the day of bone marrow donation. This clone was counted only a few times. The specimen sequenced was PBMCs. The rearrangement uses TRBV11-3 and TRBJ2-6; possibly TRBD1 for D (6 bases). This receptor was identified in a man aged 40-50 years in good health, CMV-negative, and a related stem cell transplant donor. The CDR3 is CASSLLGALGANVLTF. CDR3 DNA: TGTGCCAGCAGCTTACTGGGGGCGCTTGGGGCCAACGTCCTGACTTTC.